A selection of T cell receptor beta chains follows, all from one sample in a study of T cell responses to AZD1222 COVID-19 vaccine. TCRdb keeps only in-frame clones here, not all; method: immunoSEQ multiplex PCR. The table lists about 83,000 clones, roughly 82% of them singletons. The sequencing used peripheral blood, collected on day 0 of AZD1222 vaccination. Receptors were obtained from an adult in good health. CDR3s include the opening cysteine and the closing phenylalanine or tryptophan. D genes are given only for firm matches.

v_gene: TRBV30; len: 13; d_gene: TRBD1; j_gene: TRBJ1-2; CDR3aa: CAWSVQGGYGYTF
v_gene: TRBV7-7; len: 15; d_gene: .; j_gene: TRBJ2-2; CDR3aa: CASRPGTGITGELFF
v_gene: TRBV5-6; len: 16; d_gene: TRBD1; j_gene: TRBJ1-1; CDR3aa: CASTNDRVRAGTEAFF
v_gene: TRBV12-3/TRBV12-4; len: 13; d_gene: TRBD2; j_gene: TRBJ2-5; CDR3aa: CASSFGGVETQYF
v_gene: TRBV12-3/TRBV12-4; len: 11; d_gene: TRBD1; j_gene: TRBJ1-2; CDR3aa: CASRSRGDYTF
v_gene: TRBV19; len: 13; d_gene: .; j_gene: TRBJ1-5; CDR3aa: CASSVPGDQPQHF
v_gene: TRBV6-5; len: 13; d_gene: .; j_gene: TRBJ2-2; CDR3aa: CASWRGGTGELFF
v_gene: TRBV5-1; len: 15; d_gene: .; j_gene: TRBJ1-1; CDR3aa: CASSLAGWSNTEAFF
v_gene: TRBV29-1; len: 13; d_gene: .; j_gene: TRBJ1-5; CDR3aa: CSVATGLTQPQHF
v_gene: TRBV28; len: 19; d_gene: TRBD1; j_gene: TRBJ2-3; CDR3aa: CASRAQWGMGTARTDTQYF
v_gene: TRBV7-9; len: 15; d_gene: .; j_gene: TRBJ2-3; CDR3aa: CASSFEGQGTDTQYF
v_gene: TRBV4-1; len: 14; d_gene: .; j_gene: TRBJ1-5; CDR3aa: CASSQGAGTQPQHF
v_gene: TRBV3-1/TRBV3-2; len: 15; d_gene: .; j_gene: TRBJ1-2; CDR3aa: CASSRGAGAAYGYTF
v_gene: TRBV7-9; len: 15; d_gene: .; j_gene: TRBJ2-4; CDR3aa: CASSSTGRREDIQYF
v_gene: TRBV3-1/TRBV3-2; len: 15; d_gene: .; j_gene: TRBJ1-4; CDR3aa: CASSQVQGTDEKLFF
v_gene: TRBV7-2; len: 15; d_gene: .; j_gene: TRBJ1-2; CDR3aa: CASSLRGAEGYGYTF
v_gene: TRBV7-6; len: 18; d_gene: .; j_gene: TRBJ2-2; CDR3aa: CASREGPGHPANTGELFF
v_gene: TRBV6-5; len: 15; d_gene: .; j_gene: TRBJ2-7; CDR3aa: CASSTSTASSYEQYF
v_gene: TRBV29-1; len: 14; d_gene: .; j_gene: TRBJ1-3; CDR3aa: CSVEVEGAGNTIYF
v_gene: TRBV29-1; len: 10; d_gene: .; j_gene: TRBJ2-5; CDR3aa: CSVGVLAQYF
v_gene: TRBV7-8; len: 16; d_gene: .; j_gene: TRBJ2-3; CDR3aa: CASSRERERPTDTQYF
v_gene: TRBV7-6; len: 17; d_gene: TRBD2; j_gene: TRBJ2-3; CDR3aa: CASSLAAGGPLTDTQYF
v_gene: TRBV5-1; len: 13; d_gene: .; j_gene: TRBJ2-5; CDR3aa: CASSFGQQETQYF
v_gene: TRBV27; len: 13; d_gene: .; j_gene: TRBJ1-1; CDR3aa: CATRRGTNTEAFF
v_gene: TRBV18; len: 15; d_gene: TRBD1; j_gene: TRBJ1-5; CDR3aa: CASSTRQGSNQPQHF
v_gene: TRBV18; len: 17; d_gene: .; j_gene: TRBJ1-1; CDR3aa: CASSPRSSGIENTEAFF
v_gene: TRBV27; len: 15; d_gene: .; j_gene: TRBJ2-7; CDR3aa: CASSSGGSGTREQYF
v_gene: TRBV19; len: 14; d_gene: .; j_gene: TRBJ2-2; CDR3aa: CASSGQIGTGELFF
v_gene: TRBV5-1; len: 14; d_gene: .; j_gene: TRBJ1-1; CDR3aa: CARSRGGEGTEAFF
v_gene: TRBV19; len: 16; d_gene: .; j_gene: TRBJ1-5; CDR3aa: CASTQRGGTGSQPQHF
v_gene: TRBV5-6; len: 12; d_gene: .; j_gene: TRBJ1-4; CDR3aa: CASSLFGEKLFF